This TCR beta chain was found in a study of cytomegalovirus exposure and HLA in healthy donors. Study background: Early release data held around 80 million unique TCRs from HLA-typed donors. General study findings and limits: Within the data, a cluster of highly shared sequence variants was likely a sequencing artifact. TCR beta sequences reportedly predicted most subjects' HLA-A and HLA-B alleles accurately.

V lost 6 bases and J 3 bases, leaving 15 bases between the germline ends. This CDR3 contains 15 residues. Germline V gene data show CDR1 as SGHVS and CDR2 as FQNEAQ. As to this clone: Its antigen is unknown.

Amplification used 60 Vbeta primers and 13 Jbeta primers. Some clones are missing from TCRdb's copy, which holds only in-frame ones; the method was immunoSEQ multiplex PCR. The sample includes 150,000 to 200,000 clones, approximately 85% of them seen just once. The source is a woman aged 50 to 65 in good health and CMV-seronegative. Sequenced material: PBMCs. The chain combines TRBV7-8 with TRBJ1-5, with no clear D. Here the CDR3 DNA reads TGTGCCAGCAGTCAAGACTCGGGGTACAATCAGCCCCAGCATTTT. This translates into CASSQDSGYNQPQHF.